A few counts support the clone carrying this TCR beta chain. Unique molecular identifiers featured in how the TCRbeta library was prepared. TCRdb used MiXCR to reprocess the PCR reads, holding one entry per CDR3 protein. The table records fewer than 550,000 distinct CDR3 sequences, under 13% of them present only once. These data come from a study of T-cell reconstitution after alpha-beta-depleted transplantation in children. V was trimmed by 5 bases and J by 6 bases, leaving 20 bases between them. Germline V lookup: CDR1 SGHTA, CDR2 FQGNSA. This CDR3 is built from 16 residues. The TCR originated in a human donor who donated a stem cell graft to a child with acute myeloid leukemia. Material: PBMCs from the stem cell graft donor, obtained from the stem cell graft. The chain is built from TRBV7-2 and TRBJ2-1; D possibly corresponds to TRBD2 (6 bases). Here the CDR3 reads CASSPRGGLQGNEQFF. The DNA of the CDR3 is TGTGCCAGCAGCCCCCGGGGAGGACTACAAGGCAATGAGCAGTTCTTC. The full variable domain, completed using reference TRBV7-2 and TRBJ2-1, is GAGVSQSPSNKVTEKGKDVELRCDPISGHTALYWYRQSLGQGLEFLIYFQGNSAPDKSGLPSDRFSAERTGGSVSTLTIQRTQQEDSAVYLCASSPRGGLQGNEQFFGPGTRLTVL.